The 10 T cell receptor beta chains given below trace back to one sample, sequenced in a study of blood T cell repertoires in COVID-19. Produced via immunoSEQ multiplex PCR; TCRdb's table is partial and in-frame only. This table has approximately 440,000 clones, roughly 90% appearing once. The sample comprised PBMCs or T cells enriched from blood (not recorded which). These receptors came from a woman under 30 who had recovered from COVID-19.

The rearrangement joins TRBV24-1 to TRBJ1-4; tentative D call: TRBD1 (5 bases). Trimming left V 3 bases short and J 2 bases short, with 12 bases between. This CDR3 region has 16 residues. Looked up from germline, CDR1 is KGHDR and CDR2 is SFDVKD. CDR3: CATSDPRGNTNEKLFF. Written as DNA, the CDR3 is TGTGCCACCAGTGATCCCCGGGGGAACACTAATGAAAAACTGTTTTTT.

CDR3 amino acids: CAISEMRAGNSPLHF. CDR3 coding DNA: TGTGCCATCAGTGAGATGAGGGCTGGCAATTCACCCCTCCACTTT. The V and J genes are TRBV10-3 and TRBJ1-6; no reliable D call. With 2 bases removed from V and 7 bases from J, the gap between germline ends came to 12 bases. This CDR3 has 15 amino acids. Germline values: CDR1 ENHRY, CDR2 SYGVKD.

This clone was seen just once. The CDR3 nucleotides read TGTGCCAGCAGTTCCCGGGGGGCAAGCAATCAGCCCCAGCATTTT. Residues: CASSSRGASNQPQHF. This sequence joins TRBV6-5 and TRBJ1-5; tentative D call: TRBD1 (6 bases). Trimming left V 4 bases short and J 1 base short, with 11 bases between. The germline CDR1 and CDR2 sequences are MNHEY and SVGAGI. CDR3 size: 15 residues.

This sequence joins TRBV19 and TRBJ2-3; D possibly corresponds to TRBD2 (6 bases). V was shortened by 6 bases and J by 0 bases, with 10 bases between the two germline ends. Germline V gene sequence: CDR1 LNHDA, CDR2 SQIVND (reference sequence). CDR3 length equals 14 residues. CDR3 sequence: CASSPGTSTDTQYF. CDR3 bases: TGTGCCAGTAGCCCCGGGACTAGCACAGATACGCAGTATTTT.

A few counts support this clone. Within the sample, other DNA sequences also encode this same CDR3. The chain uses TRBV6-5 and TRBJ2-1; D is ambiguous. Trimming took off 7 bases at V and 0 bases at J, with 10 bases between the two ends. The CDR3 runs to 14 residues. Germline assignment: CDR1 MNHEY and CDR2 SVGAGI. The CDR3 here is CASTPGGSYNEQFF. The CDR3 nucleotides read TGTGCCAGCACCCCTGGCGGCTCCTACAATGAGCAGTTCTTC.

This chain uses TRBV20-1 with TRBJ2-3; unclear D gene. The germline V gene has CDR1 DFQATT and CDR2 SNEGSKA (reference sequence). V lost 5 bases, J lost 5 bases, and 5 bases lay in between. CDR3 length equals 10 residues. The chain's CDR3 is CSAPLDTQYF. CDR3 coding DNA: TGCAGTGCTCCCTTAGATACGCAGTATTTT.

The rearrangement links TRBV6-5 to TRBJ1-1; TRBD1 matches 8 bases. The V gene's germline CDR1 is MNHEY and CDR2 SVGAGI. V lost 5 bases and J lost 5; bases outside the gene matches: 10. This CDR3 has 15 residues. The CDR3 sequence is CASSTRQGRETEAFF. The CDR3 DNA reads TGTGCCAGCAGTACCAGACAGGGGCGAGAGACTGAAGCTTTCTTT.

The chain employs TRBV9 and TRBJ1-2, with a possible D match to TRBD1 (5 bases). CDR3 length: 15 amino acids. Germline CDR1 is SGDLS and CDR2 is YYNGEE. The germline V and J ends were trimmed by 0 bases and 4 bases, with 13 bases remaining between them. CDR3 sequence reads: CASSVGGEGGYGYTF. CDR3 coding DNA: TGTGCCAGCAGCGTAGGAGGGGAGGGCGGCTATGGCTACACCTTC.

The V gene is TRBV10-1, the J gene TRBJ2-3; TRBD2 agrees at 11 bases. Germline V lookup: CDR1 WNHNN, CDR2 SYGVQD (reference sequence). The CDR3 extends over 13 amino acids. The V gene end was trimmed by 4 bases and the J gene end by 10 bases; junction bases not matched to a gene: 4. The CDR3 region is CASSGIAGGAQYF. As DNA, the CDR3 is TGCGCCAGCAGTGGAATAGCGGGGGGGGCGCAGTATTTT.

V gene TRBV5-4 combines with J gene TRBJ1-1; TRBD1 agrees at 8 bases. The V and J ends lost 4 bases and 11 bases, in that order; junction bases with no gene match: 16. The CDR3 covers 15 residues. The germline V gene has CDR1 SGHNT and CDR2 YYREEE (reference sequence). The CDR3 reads CASSDKTGGLRRAFF. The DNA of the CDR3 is TGTGCCAGCAGCGATAAAACAGGGGGGCTGCGCAGGGCTTTCTTT. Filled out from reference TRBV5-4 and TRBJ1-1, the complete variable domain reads ETGVTQSPTHLIKTRGQQVTLRCSSQSGHNTVSWYQQALGQGPQFIFQYYREEENGRGNFPPRFSGLQFPNYSSELNVNALELDDSALYLCASSDKTGGLRRAFFGQGTRLTVV.